This T cell receptor (beta chain) was sequenced in a study of blood T cell repertoires in COVID-19 (dated by TCRdb to about 2020). Study-wide context: Samples covering the acute and convalescent phases of COVID-19 were provided by collaborators in the United States, Italy and Spain. Deeply sampled blood TCRbeta repertoires from subjects exposed to, actively infected with, or recovered from COVID-19 were included in the dataset. Where available, HLA class I and class II types were taken from metadata supplied by the sample provider and were not determined by assay-based typing. The sample metadata nearly always contained a de-identified subject ID, COVID-19 status, age in years and sex. Samples came from the ongoing ImmuneRACE study (first 160 participants) plus 1,254 subjects from 6 global collaborators. The prospective study material was composed of cDNA or gDNA derived from T cells, B-cell-depleted T cells, or PBMCs. The repertoires were released in a freely available public database intended as a resource for research on the immune response to SARS-CoV-2.

Turning to this clone: What antigen it recognizes has not been identified. Per-nucleotide qualities are absent, and no much larger clonotype sits a single base away.

The study at large found these results: How much clinical and demographic metadata was included differed by source and by participant, and the metadata was provided uncurated.

Whole blood was collected in K2EDTA tubes by collaborating institutions according to the institutions' own protocols. Collaborator samples were shipped for TCRbeta analysis as frozen whole blood, isolated PBMCs, or DNA extracted from either sample type. TCRbeta CDR3 regions were amplified from genomic DNA using the immunoSEQ Assay, a bias-controlled multiplex PCR. The paper's data handling went like this. The number of nucleated cells in each sample was estimated from the amplification of reference gene primers within the assay. Sequence reads were collapsed and filtered to measure the absolute abundance of every unique TCRbeta CDR3 rearrangement. For each sample, productive Simpson clonality was calculated as the square root of Simpson's diversity index over productive rearrangements. Entries here come from immuneACCESS through TCRdb and include only in-frame sequences with V and J called. Some clones fail to appear in such tables; in the studies checked, an unresolved V gene covers under half of the shortfall, and the cause of the remainder is unknown. D and trimming were read from the DNA, whereas the V and J calls and clone size are those reported in that table. The sample table contains roughly 250,000 clones; only one count was recorded for roughly 80% of them. The top ten constitute approximately 4.8% of the sample.

Specimen: peripheral blood. This sequence originates from a man aged 50 or older with active or convalescent COVID-19.

The CDR3 loop reads CASRGDRGKGYTF. The sequence in DNA is TGTGCCAGCAGGGGAGACAGGGGGAAAGGCTACACCTTC. The receptor chain draws on TRBV6-5 and TRBJ1-2, with 9 middle bases fitting TRBD1. CDR1 and CDR2, looked up from the germline V gene, are MNHEY and SVGAGI. From V the trimming removes 6 bases and from J it removes 8 bases, while the gene matches leave 7 bases of the junction unaccounted for. The CDR3, from cysteine to phenylalanine, totals 13 residues. Of all the DNA, just the CDR3 is kept, 39 bases in frame from base 1.